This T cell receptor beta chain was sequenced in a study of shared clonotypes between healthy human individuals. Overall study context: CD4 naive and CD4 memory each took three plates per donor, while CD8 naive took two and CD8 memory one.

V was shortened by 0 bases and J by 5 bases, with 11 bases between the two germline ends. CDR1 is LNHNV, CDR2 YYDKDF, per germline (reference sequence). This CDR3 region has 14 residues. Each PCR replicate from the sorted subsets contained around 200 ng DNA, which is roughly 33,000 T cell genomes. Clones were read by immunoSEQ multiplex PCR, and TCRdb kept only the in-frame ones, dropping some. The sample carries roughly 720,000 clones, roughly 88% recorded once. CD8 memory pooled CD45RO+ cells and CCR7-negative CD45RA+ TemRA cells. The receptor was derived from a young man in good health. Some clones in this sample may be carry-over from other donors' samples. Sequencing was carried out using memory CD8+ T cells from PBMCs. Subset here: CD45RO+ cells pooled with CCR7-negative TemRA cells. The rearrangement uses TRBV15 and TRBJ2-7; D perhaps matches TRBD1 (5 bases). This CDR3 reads CATSRDPGMNEQYF. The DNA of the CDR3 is TGTGCCACCAGCAGAGATCCAGGGATGAACGAGCAGTACTTC.